This T cell receptor beta chain was found in a study of cytomegalovirus exposure and HLA in healthy donors. On the study more broadly: An early data release held approximately 80 million unique TCRs from HLA-typed donors.

Germline V gene sequence: CDR1 LGHNA, CDR2 YNFKEQ. V lost 1 base to trimming and J lost 1 base; unmatched junction nucleotides: 9. This CDR3 contains 18 residues. When sampled, the donors appeared nominally healthy, though they likely had unrecorded immune exposures. Study-wide points: The study flagged fewer than 200 TCR beta chains as cytomegalovirus-associated. A highly shared variant cluster was judged a likely technical artifact.

Regarding this clone: Antigen specificity is unknown.

PCR used 60 Vbeta primers and 13 Jbeta primers. The data were produced by immunoSEQ multiplex PCR, yet TCRdb's version contains in-frame clones alone and is incomplete. Counted here are approximately 150,000 clones, about 64% occurring once; the ten biggest clones make up 5.5% to 9%. The J gene is TRBJ2-4, the V gene TRBV4-2; 8 bases fit TRBD2. Sequencing was performed on PBMCs. The sequence derives from a woman aged 55-70 years in good health and CMV-seropositive. CDR3 in amino acids: CASSQVPGGRLAKNIQYF. The DNA of the CDR3 is TGTGCCAGCAGCCAAGTCCCGGGCGGGAGGCTGGCCAAAAACATTCAGTACTTC.